The subject of this entry is one T cell receptor (beta chain). Its cognate antigen is unknown. There were TCR beta CDR3 regions amplified from RNA transcripts. First-round RT-PCR targeting the TCR CDR3 was performed with the HTBI primer set. TCRdb called the multiplex PCR reads again in MiXCR, with one record for every CDR3 protein. The sample has around 700,000 distinct CDR3 sequences; over 35% are singletons. Graves' hyperthyroidism is called stable when ophthalmopathy does not progress within 18 months. The data were obtained in a study of T cells in Graves' hyperthyroidism and ophthalmopathy. Study conclusions and caveats: Most thyroid clonotypes expanded above 0.001 appeared in blood too.

Germline V gene sequence: CDR1 MNHEY, CDR2 SVGAGI. CDR3 length equals 15 residues. V lost 8 bases and J 0 bases, leaving 14 bases between the germline ends. The receptor comes from a woman aged 40 to 55 with Graves' hyperthyroidism. Specimen: blood. The chain joins TRBV6-5 to TRBJ1-5; no definite D call. The CDR3 DNA sequence: TGTGCCAGCGGTGAAGGCCCGTATAGCAATCAGCCCCAGCATTTT. It encodes CASGEGPYSNQPQHF.